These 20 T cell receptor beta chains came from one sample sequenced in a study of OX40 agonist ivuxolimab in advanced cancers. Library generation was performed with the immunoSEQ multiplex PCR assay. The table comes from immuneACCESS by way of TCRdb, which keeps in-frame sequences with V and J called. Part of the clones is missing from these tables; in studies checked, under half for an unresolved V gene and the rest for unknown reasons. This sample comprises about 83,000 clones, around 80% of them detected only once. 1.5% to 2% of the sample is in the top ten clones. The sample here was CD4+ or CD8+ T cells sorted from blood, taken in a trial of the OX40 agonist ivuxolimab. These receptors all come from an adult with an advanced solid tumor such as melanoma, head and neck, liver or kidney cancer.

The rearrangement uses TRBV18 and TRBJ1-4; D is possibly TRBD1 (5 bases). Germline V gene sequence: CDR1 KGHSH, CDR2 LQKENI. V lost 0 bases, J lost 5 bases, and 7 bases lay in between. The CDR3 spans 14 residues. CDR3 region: CASSPPQGNEKLFF. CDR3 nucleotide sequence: TGTGCCAGCTCACCACCTCAGGGAAATGAAAAACTGTTTTTT.

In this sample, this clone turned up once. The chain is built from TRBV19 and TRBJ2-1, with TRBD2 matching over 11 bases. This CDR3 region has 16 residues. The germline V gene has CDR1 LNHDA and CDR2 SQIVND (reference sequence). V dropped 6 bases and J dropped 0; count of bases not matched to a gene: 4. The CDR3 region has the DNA TGTGCCAGTAGGGCTAGCGGGGGGAACTCCTACAATGAGCAGTTCTTC. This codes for CASRASGGNSYNEQFF.

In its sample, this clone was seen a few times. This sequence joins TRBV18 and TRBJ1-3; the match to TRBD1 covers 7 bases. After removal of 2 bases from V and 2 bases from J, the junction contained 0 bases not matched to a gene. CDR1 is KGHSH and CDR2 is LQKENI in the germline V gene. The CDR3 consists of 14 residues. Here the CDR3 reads CASSPTGAGNTIYF. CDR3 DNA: TGTGCCAGCTCACCAACAGGGGCTGGAAACACCATATATTTT.

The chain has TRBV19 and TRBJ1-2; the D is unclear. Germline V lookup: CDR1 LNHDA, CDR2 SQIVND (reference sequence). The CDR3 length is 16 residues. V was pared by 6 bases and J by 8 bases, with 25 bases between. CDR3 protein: CASSRSASTSTRGYTF. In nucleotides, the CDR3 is TGTGCCAGTAGCAGATCCGCATCGACATCCACCCGGGGCTACACCTTC.

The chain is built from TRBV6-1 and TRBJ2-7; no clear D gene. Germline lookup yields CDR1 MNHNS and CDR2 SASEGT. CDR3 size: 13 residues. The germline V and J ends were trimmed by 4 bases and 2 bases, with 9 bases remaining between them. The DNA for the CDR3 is TGTGCCAGCAGTGTTCAGCGTACCTACGAGCAGTACTTC. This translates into CASSVQRTYEQYF.

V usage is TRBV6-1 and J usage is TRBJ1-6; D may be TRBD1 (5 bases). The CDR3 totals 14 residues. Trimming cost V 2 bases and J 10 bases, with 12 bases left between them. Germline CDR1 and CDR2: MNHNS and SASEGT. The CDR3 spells CASSELQGRSPLHF. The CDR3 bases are TGTGCCAGCAGTGAACTCCAGGGTAGATCACCCCTCCACTTT.

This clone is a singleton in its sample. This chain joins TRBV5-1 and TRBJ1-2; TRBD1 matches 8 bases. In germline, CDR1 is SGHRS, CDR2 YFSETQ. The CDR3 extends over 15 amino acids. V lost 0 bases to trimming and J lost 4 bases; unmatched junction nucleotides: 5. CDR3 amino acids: CASSLVAGGGYGYTF. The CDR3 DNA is TGCGCCAGCAGCTTGGTCGCAGGGGGCGGCTATGGCTACACCTTC.

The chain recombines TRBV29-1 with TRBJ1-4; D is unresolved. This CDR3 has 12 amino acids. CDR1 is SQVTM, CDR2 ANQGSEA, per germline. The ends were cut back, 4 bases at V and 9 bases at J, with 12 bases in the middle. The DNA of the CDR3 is TGCAGCGTTGCTTCTGGCGTCCAAAAACTGTTTTTT. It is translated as CSVASGVQKLFF.

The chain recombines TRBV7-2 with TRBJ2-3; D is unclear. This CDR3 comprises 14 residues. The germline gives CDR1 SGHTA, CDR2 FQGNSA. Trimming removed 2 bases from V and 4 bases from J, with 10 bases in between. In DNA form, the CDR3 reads TGTGCCAGCAGCTTACTTTCCAGTTCAGATACGCAGTATTTT. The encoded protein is CASSLLSSSDTQYF.

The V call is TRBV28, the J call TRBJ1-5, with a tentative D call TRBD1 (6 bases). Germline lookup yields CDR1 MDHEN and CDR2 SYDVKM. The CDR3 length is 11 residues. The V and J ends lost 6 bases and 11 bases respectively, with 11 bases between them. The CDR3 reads CASSPQGSQHF. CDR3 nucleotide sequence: TGTGCCAGCAGCCCCCAGGGGTCCCAGCATTTT.

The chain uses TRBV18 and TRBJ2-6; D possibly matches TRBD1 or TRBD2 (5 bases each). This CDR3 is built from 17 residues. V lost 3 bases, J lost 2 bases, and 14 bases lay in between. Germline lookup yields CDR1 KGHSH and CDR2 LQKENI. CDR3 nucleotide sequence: TGTGCCAGCTCACCGGCCAGGTTGGGGGCTGGGGCCAACGTCCTGACTTTC. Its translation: CASSPARLGAGANVLTF.

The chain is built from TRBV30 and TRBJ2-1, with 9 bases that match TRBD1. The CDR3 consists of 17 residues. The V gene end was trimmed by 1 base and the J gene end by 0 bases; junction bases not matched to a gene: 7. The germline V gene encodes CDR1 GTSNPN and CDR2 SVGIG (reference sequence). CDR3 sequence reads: CAWSGGGQGGSYNEQFF. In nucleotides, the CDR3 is TGTGCCTGGAGTGGAGGGGGACAGGGTGGCTCCTACAATGAGCAGTTCTTC.

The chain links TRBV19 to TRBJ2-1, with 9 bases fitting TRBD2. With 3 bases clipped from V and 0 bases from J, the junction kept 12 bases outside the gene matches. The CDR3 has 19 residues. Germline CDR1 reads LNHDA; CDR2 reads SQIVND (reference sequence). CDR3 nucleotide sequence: TGTGCCAGTAGTATCTCACCGGGACTAGCCCGGTTCTCCTACAATGAGCAGTTCTTC. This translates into CASSISPGLARFSYNEQFF.

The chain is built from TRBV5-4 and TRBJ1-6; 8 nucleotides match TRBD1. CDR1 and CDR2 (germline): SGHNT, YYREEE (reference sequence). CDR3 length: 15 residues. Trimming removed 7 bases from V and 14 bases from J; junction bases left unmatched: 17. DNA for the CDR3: TGTGCCAGCTCAACAGGGACAGGCGAATCCCGGGCCCTCCACTTT. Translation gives CASSTGTGESRALHF.

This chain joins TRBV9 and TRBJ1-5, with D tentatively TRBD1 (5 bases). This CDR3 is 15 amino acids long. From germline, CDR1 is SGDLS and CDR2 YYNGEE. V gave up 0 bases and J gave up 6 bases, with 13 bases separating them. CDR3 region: CASSVAPGGGQPQHF. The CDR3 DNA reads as TGTGCCAGCAGCGTAGCCCCAGGCGGGGGTCAGCCCCAGCATTTT.

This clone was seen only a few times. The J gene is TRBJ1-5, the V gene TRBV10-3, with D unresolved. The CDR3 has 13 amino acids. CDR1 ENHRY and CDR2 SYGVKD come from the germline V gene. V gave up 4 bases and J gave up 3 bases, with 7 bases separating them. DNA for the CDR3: TGTGCCATCAGTGGGGCGGTCAATCAGCCCCAGCATTTT. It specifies CAISGAVNQPQHF.

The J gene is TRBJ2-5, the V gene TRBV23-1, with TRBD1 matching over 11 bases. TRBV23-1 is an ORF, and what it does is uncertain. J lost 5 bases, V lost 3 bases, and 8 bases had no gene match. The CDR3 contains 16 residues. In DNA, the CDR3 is TGCGCCAGCAGTCACCGTAGGACAGGGGGCGGGGAGACCCAGTACTTC. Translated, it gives CASSHRRTGGGETQYF.

The CDR3 coding sequence is TGTGCCAGCTCACCAGCAGGGCGGGCCTACGAGCAGTACTTC. It specifies CASSPAGRAYEQYF. V and J are TRBV18 and TRBJ2-7; D may be TRBD1 or TRBD2 (5 bases each). CDR1 and CDR2 from the germline V gene are KGHSH and LQKENI. The length of the CDR3 is 14 residues. Trimming took 2 bases from V and 2 from J, leaving 10 bases between them.

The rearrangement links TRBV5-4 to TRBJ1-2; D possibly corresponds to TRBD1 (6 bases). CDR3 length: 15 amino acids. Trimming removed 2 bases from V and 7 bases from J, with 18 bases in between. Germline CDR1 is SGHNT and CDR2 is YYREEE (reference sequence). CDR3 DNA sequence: TGTGCCAGCAGCTTACTACAGGGAGGAGCGGGTGGCTACACCTTC. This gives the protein CASSLLQGGAGGYTF.

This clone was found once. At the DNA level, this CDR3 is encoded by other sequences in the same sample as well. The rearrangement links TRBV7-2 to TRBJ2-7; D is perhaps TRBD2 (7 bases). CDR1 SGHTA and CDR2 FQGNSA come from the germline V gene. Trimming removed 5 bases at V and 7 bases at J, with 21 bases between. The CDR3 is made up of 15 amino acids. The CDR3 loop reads CASSLRLAGAGEQYF. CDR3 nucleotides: TGTGCCAGCAGCCTAAGACTCGCGGGGGCGGGGGAGCAGTACTTC.